Listed here is a single T cell receptor (beta chain). Its antigen remains unidentified. The time point was: blood at routine non-recurrence follow-up after resection. The sequenced material consisted of unsorted whole RNA from tumor, nontumor lung or frozen PBMC. Germline assignment: CDR1 SGHAT and CDR2 FQDESV (reference sequence). The CDR3 has 15 amino acids. V gave up 5 bases and J gave up 4 bases; unmatched junction bases: 8. The data were taken from a study of spatial heterogeneity in lung cancer. Study-wide context: Donors were some 72 untreated early-stage non-small cell lung cancer patients. There were consistently more beta-chain sequences detected than alpha-chain sequences. Study-wide findings and caveats: Ubiquitous expanded tumor TCRs were seen in blood more at resection than at follow-up.

TCR cDNA molecules each had a unique molecular identifier. TCRdb re-analysed the 5' RACE reads in MiXCR, keeping a single row per CDR3 protein. This table holds 95,000 to 130,000 distinct CDR3 sequences, over 9% found once. The genes are TRBV11-1 and TRBJ2-5; 9 bases line up with TRBD2. The TCR sequence derives from a male donor with early-stage non-small cell lung cancer. This specimen was PBMCs, taken at follow-up. CDR3 amino acids: CASSLSSGARETQYF. DNA of the CDR3: TGTGCCAGCAGCCTATCTAGCGGGGCGCGAGAGACCCAGTACTTC.